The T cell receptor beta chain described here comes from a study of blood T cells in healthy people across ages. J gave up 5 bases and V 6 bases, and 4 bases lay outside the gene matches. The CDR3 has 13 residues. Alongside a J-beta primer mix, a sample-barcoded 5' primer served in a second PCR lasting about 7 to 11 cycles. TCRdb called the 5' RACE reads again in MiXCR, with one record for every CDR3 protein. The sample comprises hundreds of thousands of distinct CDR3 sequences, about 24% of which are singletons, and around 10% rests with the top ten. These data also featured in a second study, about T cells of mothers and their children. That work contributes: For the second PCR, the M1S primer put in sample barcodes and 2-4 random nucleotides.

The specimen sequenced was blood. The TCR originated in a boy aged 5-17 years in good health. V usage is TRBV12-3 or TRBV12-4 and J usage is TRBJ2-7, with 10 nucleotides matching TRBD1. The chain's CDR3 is CASRGTGVHEQYF. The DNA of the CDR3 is TGTGCCAGCAGGGGGACAGGGGTACACGAGCAGTACTTC.